This is a list of T cell receptor beta chains from one sample in a study of blood T cells in healthy people across ages. TCRdb fed the 5' RACE reads into MiXCR, producing one record per CDR3 protein. The repertoire has 800,000 to 950,000 distinct CDR3 sequences, 25% to 30% of them found once; the top ten carry 10%. This sample also appeared in a second study, on T cells of mothers and their children.

Source material: blood. The receptors derive from a woman aged 40 to 50 in good health. The CDR3 runs from the conserved cysteine through the conserved F or W. D genes are given only for firm matches. Clone size is stated in some rows and not others, as once, few, many or a class when expanded.

v_gene	d_gene	abundance	j_gene	CDR3aa	CDR3nt
TRBV4-1	TRBD2	few	TRBJ2-1	CASRMAGGPREQFF	TGCGCCAGCAGGATGGCGGGGGGGCCTAGGGAGCAGTTCTTC
TRBV12-3/TRBV12-4	TRBD1	many	TRBJ2-7	CASSPRDRYLYEQYF	TGTGCCAGCAGTCCCCGGGACAGATACCTTTACGAGCAGTACTTC
TRBV6-6	.	many	TRBJ2-1	CASSYSRQGGNEQFF	TGTGCCAGCAGTTACTCTCGCCAAGGGGGCAATGAGCAGTTCTTC
TRBV3-1	.	few	TRBJ2-2	CASSQVGGGTGELFF	TGTGCCAGCAGCCAAGTAGGGGGGGGCACCGGGGAGCTGTTTTTT
TRBV4-1	.	once	TRBJ2-3	CASSPRTVGTDTQYF	TGCGCCAGCAGCCCTCGGACAGTAGGCACAGATACGCAGTATTTT
TRBV20-1	.	.	TRBJ1-3	CSARSALGNTIYF	TGCAGTGCTAGAAGTGCTCTTGGAAACACCATATATTTT
TRBV10-3	.	few	TRBJ2-5	CAISESVSETQYF	TGTGCCATCAGTGAGTCGGTGTCGGAGACCCAGTACTTC
TRBV6-5	.	.	TRBJ2-7	CASSYDPGGAWEQYF	TGTGCCAGCAGTTACGACCCAGGGGGGGCTTGGGAGCAGTACTTC
TRBV30	.	few	TRBJ1-4	CAWRLGALEKLFF	TGTGCCTGGAGATTGGGGGCCTTGGAAAAACTGTTTTTT
TRBV5-5	.	.	TRBJ2-1	CASSLAASFTYNEQFF	TGTGCCAGCAGCTTGGCGGCGAGTTTCACCTACAATGAGCAGTTCTTC
TRBV5-5	TRBD2	once	TRBJ2-5	CASSSPGLAGGLRNEQYF	TGTGCCAGCAGCTCTCCGGGACTAGCGGGGGGCTTGAGGAATGAGCAGTACTTC
TRBV18	.	.	TRBJ2-3	CASSPPGTTAGTQYF	TGTGCCAGCTCACCACCGGGGACCACCGCCGGGACGCAGTATTTT
TRBV9	.	.	TRBJ1-1	CASSVKTLNTEAFF	TGTGCCAGCAGCGTGAAGACCCTGAACACTGAAGCTTTCTTT
TRBV7-2	TRBD1	.	TRBJ1-3	CASSPEDRSGNTIYF	TGTGCCAGCAGCCCTGAGGACAGGTCTGGAAACACCATATATTTT
TRBV27	.	.	TRBJ2-2	CASKEITGELFF	TGTGCCAGCAAAGAGATCACCGGGGAGCTGTTTTTT
TRBV6-1	TRBD2	few	TRBJ2-1	CASSGSIAGGGHNEQFF	TGTGCCAGCAGTGGCTCAATAGCGGGGGGCGGACACAATGAGCAGTTCTTC
TRBV7-2	.	.	TRBJ1-1	CASSSRRGLDTEAFF	TGTGCCAGCAGCTCCCGGCGGGGGCTGGACACTGAAGCTTTCTTT
TRBV20-1	.	.	TRBJ1-1	CSARDFGGTNEAFF	TGCAGTGCCAGAGATTTCGGGGGGACAAATGAAGCTTTCTTT
TRBV27	TRBD2	.	TRBJ2-3	CASSFQAGSGDTQYF	TGTGCCAGCAGTTTTCAGGCGGGTAGCGGGGATACGCAGTATTTT
TRBV7-6	TRBD1	many	TRBJ1-1	CASSLNPDRGRTEAFF	TGTGCCAGCAGCTTAAACCCCGACAGGGGTCGTACTGAAGCTTTCTTT
TRBV18	TRBD1	.	TRBJ2-1	CASSRSGTGAYSEQFF	TGTGCCAGCTCAAGATCCGGGACAGGGGCCTACAGTGAGCAGTTCTTC
TRBV29-1	TRBD2	.	TRBJ2-1	CSVPTSGRAGNEQFF	TGCAGCGTTCCAACTAGCGGGAGGGCTGGCAATGAGCAGTTCTTC
TRBV15	.	.	TRBJ1-2	CATSRDFLQGNYGYTF	TGTGCCACCAGCAGAGATTTTCTCCAGGGGAACTATGGCTACACCTTC
TRBV28	.	few	TRBJ1-2	CASSLRTGYTF	TGTGCCAGCAGTTTGCGAACTGGCTACACCTTC
TRBV3-1	.	.	TRBJ1-5	CASSLGEMGYSNQPQHF	TGTGCCAGCAGCCTCGGAGAGATGGGGTATAGCAATCAGCCCCAGCATTTT
TRBV5-1	.	.	TRBJ1-2	CASSFNRVSNYGYTF	TGCGCCAGCAGCTTTAATAGGGTGTCGAACTATGGCTACACCTTC
TRBV5-1	.	.	TRBJ2-2	CASSLDGQTGELFF	TGCGCCAGCAGCTTGGATGGGCAGACCGGGGAGCTGTTTTTT
TRBV7-2	.	many	TRBJ2-1	CASSHARGLSSYNEQFF	TGTGCCAGCAGTCATGCCCGGGGACTTAGCTCCTACAATGAGCAGTTCTTC
TRBV19	.	few	TRBJ2-7	CASSIGGGYEQYF	TGTGCCAGTAGTATAGGCGGAGGCTACGAGCAGTACTTC
TRBV20-1	.	.	TRBJ1-2	CSATSSQRGYGYTF	TGCAGTGCAACCTCGTCCCAAAGAGGGTATGGCTACACCTTC
TRBV4-3	.	few	TRBJ1-1	CASSQADEAFF	TGCGCCAGCAGCCAAGCGGATGAAGCTTTCTTT
TRBV2	.	.	TRBJ2-1	CASCRSRAPRNEQFF	TGTGCCAGCTGTCGTAGCAGGGCCCCGAGGAATGAGCAGTTCTTC
TRBV5-5	.	.	TRBJ2-3	CASSFFEAGDSDTQYF	TGTGCCAGCAGCTTCTTTGAGGCAGGGGATTCAGATACGCAGTATTTT
TRBV30	.	few	TRBJ1-4	CAWDPGLGPNEKLFF	TGTGCCTGGGACCCTGGATTGGGCCCTAATGAAAAACTGTTTTTT
TRBV5-1	TRBD1	few	TRBJ1-2	CASSIGQDYGYTF	TGCGCCAGCAGCATAGGACAGGACTATGGCTACACCTTC
TRBV7-2	.	many	TRBJ2-5	CASSLASGPAEETQYF	TGTGCCAGCAGCTTAGCATCCGGCCCGGCGGAGGAGACCCAGTACTTC
TRBV2	TRBD1	few	TRBJ1-2	CASCRDRGAYGYTF	TGTGCCAGCTGCCGGGACAGGGGCGCCTATGGCTACACCTTC
TRBV7-2	.	few	TRBJ2-7	CASSLVQGSYEQNF	TGTGCCAGCAGTCTCGTACAGGGCTCCTACGAGCAGAACTTC
TRBV7-3	.	many	TRBJ2-1	CASSSTGGYWDEQFF	TGTGCCAGCAGCTCCACGGGGGGCTACTGGGATGAGCAGTTCTTC
TRBV30	.	.	TRBJ1-2	CAWSVGVVGYTF	TGTGCCTGGAGTGTAGGGGTGGTAGGCTACACCTTC
TRBV7-2	.	many	TRBJ1-5	CASSLAENQPQHF	TGTGCCAGCAGCTTAGCAGAAAATCAGCCCCAGCATTTT
TRBV18	.	many	TRBJ1-1	CASSPPRRATEAFF	TGTGCCAGCTCACCACCGAGGAGGGCGACTGAAGCTTTCTTT
TRBV7-9	TRBD2	.	TRBJ2-7	CASTSSGVTYEQYF	TGTGCCAGCACCTCTAGCGGGGTAACCTACGAGCAGTACTTC
TRBV2	TRBD1	.	TRBJ2-1	CASSPRGTGANNEQFF	TGTGCCAGCAGCCCAAGGGGGACAGGGGCTAACAATGAGCAGTTCTTC
TRBV18	TRBD2	.	TRBJ2-4	CASSPREVVMRGRDSAKNIQYF	TGTGCCAGCTCACCACGGGAGGTCGTGATGCGGGGGAGGGACTCGGCCAAAAACATTCAGTACTTC
TRBV4-3	.	many	TRBJ2-1	CASSQDLGNPYNEQFF	TGCGCCAGCAGCCAAGACCTAGGGAACCCCTACAATGAGCAGTTCTTC
TRBV18	TRBD1	many	TRBJ1-4	CASSDRGRTNEKLFF	TGTGCCAGCTCAGACAGGGGAAGAACTAATGAAAAACTGTTTTTT
TRBV12-3/TRBV12-4	.	many	TRBJ2-2	CASSTGELFF	TGTGCCAGCAGTACAGGGGAGCTGTTTTTT
TRBV6-1	.	.	TRBJ2-3	CASGAVRDTQYF	TGTGCCAGCGGTGCGGTCAGAGATACGCAGTATTTT
TRBV20-1	TRBD2	few	TRBJ2-5	CSAPGLGETQYF	TGCAGTGCCCCGGGACTAGGAGAGACCCAGTACTTC
TRBV24-1	TRBD1	.	TRBJ1-1	CATSDAGGMNTEAFF	TGTGCCACCAGTGATGCAGGGGGGATGAACACTGAAGCTTTCTTT
TRBV5-1	.	few	TRBJ2-5	CASSLGPVEETQYF	TGCGCCAGCAGCTTGGGGCCGGTGGAAGAGACCCAGTACTTC
TRBV20-1	TRBD1	few	TRBJ2-7	CSARDADRGLYYEQYF	TGCAGTGCTAGAGATGCTGACAGGGGACTTTACTACGAGCAGTACTTC
TRBV7-9	TRBD1	.	TRBJ1-1	CASSGLGQLNTEAFF	TGTGCCAGCAGCGGGCTGGGACAGTTGAACACTGAAGCTTTCTTT
TRBV12-3/TRBV12-4	TRBD2	.	TRBJ2-5	CASSFRAGGETQYF	TGTGCCAGCAGTTTTCGAGCGGGGGGAGAGACCCAGTACTTC
TRBV6-4	.	.	TRBJ2-3	CASSDSGSTPDTQYF	TGTGCCAGCAGTGACTCGGGAAGTACCCCAGATACGCAGTATTTT
TRBV30	.	few	TRBJ2-1	CAWNGVGNEQFF	TGTGCCTGGAATGGCGTGGGGAATGAGCAGTTCTTC
TRBV12-3/TRBV12-4	.	.	TRBJ1-5	CASSNWERQPQHF	TGTGCCAGCAGTAATTGGGAGCGGCAGCCCCAGCATTTT